Sequencing of this T cell receptor (beta chain) was carried out in a study of CD8 T cells in Susac syndrome. Random hexamers primed reverse transcription of roughly 0.5 to 1 ug RNA. With immunoSEQ multiplex PCR, TCR beta CDR3 was amplified across 54 Vbeta and 13 Jbeta. Each CDR3 protein gets one entry after TCRdb re-called the immunoSEQ multiplex PCR reads with MiXCR. The table has about 210,000 distinct CDR3 sequences, approximately 95% seen once. V lost 7 bases to trimming and J lost 4 bases; unmatched junction nucleotides: 7. CDR3 size: 14 residues. Germline V gene sequence: CDR1 MNHNY, CDR2 SVGAGI (reference sequence). CD8+ and CD4+ T cells from blood underwent TCR beta sequencing. Negative magnetic isolation gave CD8+ and CD4+ cells; FACS enriched CD8+ TEMRA.

The chain is built from TRBV6-6 and TRBJ1-5; 7 positions match TRBD1. The source material was CD4+ T cells from PBMCs. This sequence was found in a human donor with multiple sclerosis. CDR3: CASTEGARNQPQHF. CDR3 nucleotides: TGTGCCAGCACCGAGGGGGCTAGGAATCAGCCCCAGCATTTT.